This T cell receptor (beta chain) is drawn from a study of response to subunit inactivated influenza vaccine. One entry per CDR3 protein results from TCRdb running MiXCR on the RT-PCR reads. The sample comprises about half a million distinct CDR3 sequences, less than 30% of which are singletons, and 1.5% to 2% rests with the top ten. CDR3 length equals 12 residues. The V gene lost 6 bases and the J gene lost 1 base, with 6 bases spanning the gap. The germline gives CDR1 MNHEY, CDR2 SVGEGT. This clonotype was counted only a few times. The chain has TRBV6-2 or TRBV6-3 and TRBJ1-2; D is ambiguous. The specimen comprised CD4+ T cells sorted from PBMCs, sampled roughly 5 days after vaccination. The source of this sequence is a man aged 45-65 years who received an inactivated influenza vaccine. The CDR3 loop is CASRRDNYGYTF. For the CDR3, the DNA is TGTGCCAGCAGGCGCGATAACTATGGCTACACCTTC.